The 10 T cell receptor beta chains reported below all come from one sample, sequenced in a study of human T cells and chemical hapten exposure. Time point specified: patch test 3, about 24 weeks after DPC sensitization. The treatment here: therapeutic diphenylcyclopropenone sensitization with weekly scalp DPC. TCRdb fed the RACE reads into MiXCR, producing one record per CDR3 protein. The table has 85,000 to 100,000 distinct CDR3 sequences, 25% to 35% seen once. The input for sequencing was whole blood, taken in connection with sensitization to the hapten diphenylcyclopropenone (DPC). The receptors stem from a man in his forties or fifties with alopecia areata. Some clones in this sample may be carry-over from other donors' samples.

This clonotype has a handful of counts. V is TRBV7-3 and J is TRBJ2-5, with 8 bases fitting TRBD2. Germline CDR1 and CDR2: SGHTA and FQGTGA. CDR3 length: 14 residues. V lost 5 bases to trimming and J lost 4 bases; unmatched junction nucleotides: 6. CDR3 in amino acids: CASSISGNRETQYF. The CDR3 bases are TGTGCCAGCAGCATTAGCGGGAATCGAGAGACCCAGTACTTC.

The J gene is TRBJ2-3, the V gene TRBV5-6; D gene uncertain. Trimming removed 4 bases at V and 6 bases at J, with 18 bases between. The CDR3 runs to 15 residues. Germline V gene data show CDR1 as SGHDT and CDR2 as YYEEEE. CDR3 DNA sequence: TGTGCCAGCAGCCACCCCCGACTGTCGGCGGATACGCAGTATTTT. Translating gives CASSHPRLSADTQYF.

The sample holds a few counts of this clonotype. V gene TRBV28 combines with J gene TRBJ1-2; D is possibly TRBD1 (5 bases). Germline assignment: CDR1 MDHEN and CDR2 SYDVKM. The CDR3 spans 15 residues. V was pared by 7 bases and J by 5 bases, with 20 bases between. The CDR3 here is CASNTMGGGSYGYTF. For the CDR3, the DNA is TGTGCCAGCAACACTATGGGGGGGGGAAGTTATGGCTACACCTTC.

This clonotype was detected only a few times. The CDR3 reads CASSSDSNNQPQHF. For the CDR3, the DNA is TGTGCCAGCAGTTCCGACAGTAACAATCAGCCCCAGCATTTT. This sequence joins TRBV12-3 or TRBV12-4 and TRBJ1-5; TRBD1 is a possible D gene (5 bases). The length of the CDR3 is 14 residues. V was clipped by 4 bases and J by 3 bases, with 10 bases between them.

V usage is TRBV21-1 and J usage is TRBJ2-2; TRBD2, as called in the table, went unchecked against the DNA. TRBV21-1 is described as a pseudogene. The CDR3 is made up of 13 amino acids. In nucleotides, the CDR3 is TGTGCCAGCAGCCCCGAGCGGCCCGGGGAGCTGTTTTTT. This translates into CASSPERPGELFF.

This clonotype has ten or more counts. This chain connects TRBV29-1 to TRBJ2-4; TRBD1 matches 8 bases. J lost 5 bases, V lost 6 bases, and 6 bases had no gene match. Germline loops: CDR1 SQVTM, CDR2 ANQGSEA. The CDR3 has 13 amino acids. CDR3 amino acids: CSVAGQGENIQYF. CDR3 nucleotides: TGCAGCGTGGCCGGACAGGGCGAAAACATTCAGTACTTC.

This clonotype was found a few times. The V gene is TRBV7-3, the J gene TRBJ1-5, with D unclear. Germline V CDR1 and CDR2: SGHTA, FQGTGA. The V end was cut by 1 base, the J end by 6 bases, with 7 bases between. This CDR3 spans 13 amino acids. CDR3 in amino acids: CASSLIGGQPQHF. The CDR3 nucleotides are TGTGCCAGCAGCTTAATCGGAGGTCAGCCCCAGCATTTT.

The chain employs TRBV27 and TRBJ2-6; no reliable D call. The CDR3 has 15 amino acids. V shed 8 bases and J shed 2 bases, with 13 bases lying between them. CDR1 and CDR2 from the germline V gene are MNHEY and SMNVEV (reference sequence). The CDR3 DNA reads TGTGCCAGCGGTGTAAGAGGCGCTGGGGCCAACGTCCTGACTTTC. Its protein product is CASGVRGAGANVLTF.

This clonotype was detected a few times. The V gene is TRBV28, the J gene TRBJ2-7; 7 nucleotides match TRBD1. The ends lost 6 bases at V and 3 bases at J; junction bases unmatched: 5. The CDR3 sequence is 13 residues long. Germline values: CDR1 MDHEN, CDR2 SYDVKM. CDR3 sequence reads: CASSTTGLYEQYF. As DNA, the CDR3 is TGTGCCAGCAGCACGACAGGGCTCTACGAGCAGTACTTC.

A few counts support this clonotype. For the CDR3, the DNA is TGTGCCAGCACCAAGGTCCAGGGTGCAGGGGACAATGAGCAGTTCTTC. Translating it yields CASTKVQGAGDNEQFF. The gene calls are TRBV3-1 and TRBJ2-1; a weak D match, TRBD1 (6 bases). The V gene's germline CDR1 is LGHDT and CDR2 YNNKEL (reference sequence). CDR3 length: 16 amino acids. The V end was cut by 7 bases, the J end by 5 bases, with 21 bases between.